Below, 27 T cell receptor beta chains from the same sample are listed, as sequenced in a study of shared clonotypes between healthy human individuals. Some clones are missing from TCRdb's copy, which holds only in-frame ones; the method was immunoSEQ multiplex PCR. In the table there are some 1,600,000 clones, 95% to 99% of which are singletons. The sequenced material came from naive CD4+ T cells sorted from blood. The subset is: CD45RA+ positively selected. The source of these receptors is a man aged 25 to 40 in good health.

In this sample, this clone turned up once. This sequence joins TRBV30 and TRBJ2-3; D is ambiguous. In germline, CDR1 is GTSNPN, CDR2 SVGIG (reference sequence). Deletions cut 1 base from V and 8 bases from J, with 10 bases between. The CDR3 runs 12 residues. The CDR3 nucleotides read TGTGCCTGGAGTGACGGACCAGGTACGCAGTATTTT. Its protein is CAWSDGPGTQYF.

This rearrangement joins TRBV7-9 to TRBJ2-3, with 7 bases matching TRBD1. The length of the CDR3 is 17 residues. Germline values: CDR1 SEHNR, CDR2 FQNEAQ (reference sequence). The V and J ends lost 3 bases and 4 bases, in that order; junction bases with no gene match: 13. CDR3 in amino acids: CASSLPYRGIIPDTQYF. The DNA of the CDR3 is TGTGCCAGCAGCTTGCCTTACAGGGGAATTATCCCAGATACGCAGTATTTT.

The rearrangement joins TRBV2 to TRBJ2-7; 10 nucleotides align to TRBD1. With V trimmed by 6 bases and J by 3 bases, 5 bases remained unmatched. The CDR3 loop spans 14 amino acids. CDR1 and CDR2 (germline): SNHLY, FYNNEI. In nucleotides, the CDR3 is TGTGCCAGCAGAGACCGGGACAGGGGCTACGAGCAGTACTTC. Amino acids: CASRDRDRGYEQYF.

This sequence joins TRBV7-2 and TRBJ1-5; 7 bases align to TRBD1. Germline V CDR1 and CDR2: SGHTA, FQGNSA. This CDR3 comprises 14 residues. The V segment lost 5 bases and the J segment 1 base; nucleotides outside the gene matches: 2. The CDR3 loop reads CASSPDRSNQPQHF. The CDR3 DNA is TGTGCCAGCAGCCCGGACAGGAGCAATCAGCCCCAGCATTTT.

CDR3 in DNA: TGTGCCAGCATCAAAGAGCGGGGTTCTCGCGGCTACACCTTC. Encoded protein: CASIKERGSRGYTF. The chain joins TRBV6-5 to TRBJ1-2; D is unclear. Germline loops: CDR1 MNHEY, CDR2 SVGAGI. There are 14 residues in the CDR3. Trimming took off 7 bases at V and 8 bases at J, with 20 bases between the two ends.

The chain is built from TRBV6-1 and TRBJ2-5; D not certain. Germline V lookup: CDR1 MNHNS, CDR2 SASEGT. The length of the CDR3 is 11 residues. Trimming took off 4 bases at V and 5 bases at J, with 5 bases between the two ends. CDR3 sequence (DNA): TGTGCCAGCAGTGCCCTGGAGACCCAGTACTTC. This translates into CASSALETQYF.

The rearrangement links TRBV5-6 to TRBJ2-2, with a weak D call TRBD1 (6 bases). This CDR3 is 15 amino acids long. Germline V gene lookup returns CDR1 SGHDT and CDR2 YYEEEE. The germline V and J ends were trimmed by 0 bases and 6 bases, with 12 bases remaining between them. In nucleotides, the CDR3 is TGTGCCAGCAGCTTGGGAAGACAGGTCTCCGGGGAGCTGTTTTTT. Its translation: CASSLGRQVSGELFF. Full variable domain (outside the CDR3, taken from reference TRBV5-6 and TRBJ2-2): DAGVTQSPTHLIKTRGQQVTLRCSPKSGHDTVSWYQQALGQGPQFIFQYYEEEERQRGNFPDRFSGHQFPNYSSELNVNALLLGDSALYLCASSLGRQVSGELFFGEGSRLTVL.

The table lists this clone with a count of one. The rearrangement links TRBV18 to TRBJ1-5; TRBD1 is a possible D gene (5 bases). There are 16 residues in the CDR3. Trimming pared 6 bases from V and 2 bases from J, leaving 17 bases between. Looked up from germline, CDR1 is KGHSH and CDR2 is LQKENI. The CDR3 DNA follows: TGTGCCAGCTCCAGTCTTCCGGGGGAAGGCAATCAGCCCCAGCATTTT. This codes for CASSSLPGEGNQPQHF.

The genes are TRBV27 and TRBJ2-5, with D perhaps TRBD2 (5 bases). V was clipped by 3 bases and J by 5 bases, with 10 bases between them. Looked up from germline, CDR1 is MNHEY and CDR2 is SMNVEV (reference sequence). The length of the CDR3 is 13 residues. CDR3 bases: TGTGCCAGCAGTTTCCGGGGTGACGAGACCCAGTACTTC. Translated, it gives CASSFRGDETQYF.

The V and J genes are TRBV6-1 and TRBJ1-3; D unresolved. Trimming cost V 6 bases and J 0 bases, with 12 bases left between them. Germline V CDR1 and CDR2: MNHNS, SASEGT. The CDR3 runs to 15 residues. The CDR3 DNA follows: TGTGCCAGCAGCCCTACGATAGCCTCTGGAAACACCATATATTTT. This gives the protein CASSPTIASGNTIYF.

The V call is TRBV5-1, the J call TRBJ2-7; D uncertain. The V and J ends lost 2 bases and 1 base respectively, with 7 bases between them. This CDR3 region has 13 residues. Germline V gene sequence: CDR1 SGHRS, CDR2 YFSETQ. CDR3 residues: CASSFWVSYEQYF. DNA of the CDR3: TGCGCCAGCAGCTTCTGGGTATCCTACGAGCAGTACTTC.

The CDR3 here is CASSESPSQPNTEAFF. The CDR3 nucleotides read TGTGCCAGCAGTGAATCCCCCTCCCAACCAAACACTGAAGCTTTCTTT. The V and J genes are TRBV25-1 and TRBJ1-1; D not certain. Per germline, CDR1 MGHDK and CDR2 SYGVNS. Between the trimmed V and J ends, which lost 1 base and 2 bases, there was a span of 14 bases. There are 16 residues in the CDR3.

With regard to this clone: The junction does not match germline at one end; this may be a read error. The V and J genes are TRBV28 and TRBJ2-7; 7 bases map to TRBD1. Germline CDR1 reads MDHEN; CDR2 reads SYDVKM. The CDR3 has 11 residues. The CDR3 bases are TGTGCCAGCAGTTTATTCGGGACAGTAAACTTC. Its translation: CASSLFGTVNF.

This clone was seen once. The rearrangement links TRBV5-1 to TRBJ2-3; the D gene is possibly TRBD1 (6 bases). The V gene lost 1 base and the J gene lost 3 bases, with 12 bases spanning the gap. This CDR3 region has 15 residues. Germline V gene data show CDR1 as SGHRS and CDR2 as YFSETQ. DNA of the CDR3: TGCGCCAGCAGCTTGTCGCCACAGGGAACAGATACGCAGTATTTT. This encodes CASSLSPQGTDTQYF.

The CDR3: CASSLEGLTGPSTTQYF. The CDR3 coding sequence is TGTGCCAGCAGCTTAGAGGGGCTGACAGGGCCTTCGACTACGCAGTATTTT. The chain combines TRBV7-6 with TRBJ2-3, with 7 positions matching TRBD1. The CDR3 is made up of 17 amino acids. Per germline, CDR1 SGHVS and CDR2 FNYEAQ. The junction had 15 bases not matched to a gene; V was cut back by 1 base and J by 8 bases. The full variable domain, completed using reference TRBV7-6 and TRBJ2-3, is GAGVSQSPRYKVTKRGQDVALRCDPISGHVSLYWYRQALGQGPEFLTYFNYEAQQDKSGLPNDRFSAERPEGSISTLTIQRTEQRDSAMYRCASSLEGLTGPSTTQYFGPGTRLTVL.

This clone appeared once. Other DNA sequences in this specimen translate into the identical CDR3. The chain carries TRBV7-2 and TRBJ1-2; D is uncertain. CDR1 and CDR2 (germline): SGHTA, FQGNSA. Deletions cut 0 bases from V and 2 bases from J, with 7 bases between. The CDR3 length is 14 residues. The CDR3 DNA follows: TGTGCCAGCAGCTTAGCCACTGCGAACTATGGCTACACCTTC. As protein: CASSLATANYGYTF.

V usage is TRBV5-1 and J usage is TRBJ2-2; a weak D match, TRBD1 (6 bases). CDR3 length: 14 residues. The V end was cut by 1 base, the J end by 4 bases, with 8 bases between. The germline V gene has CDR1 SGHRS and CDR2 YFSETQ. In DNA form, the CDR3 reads TGCGCCAGCAGCTTGAACAGGGTCACCGGGGAGCTGTTTTTT. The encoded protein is CASSLNRVTGELFF.

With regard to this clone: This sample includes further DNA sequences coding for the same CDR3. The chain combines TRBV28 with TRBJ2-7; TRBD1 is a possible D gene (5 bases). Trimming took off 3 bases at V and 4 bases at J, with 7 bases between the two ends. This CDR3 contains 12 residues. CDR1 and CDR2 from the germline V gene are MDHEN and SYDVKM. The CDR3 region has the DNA TGTGCCAGCAGTTTTCCAGGGTACGAGCAGTACTTC. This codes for CASSFPGYEQYF.

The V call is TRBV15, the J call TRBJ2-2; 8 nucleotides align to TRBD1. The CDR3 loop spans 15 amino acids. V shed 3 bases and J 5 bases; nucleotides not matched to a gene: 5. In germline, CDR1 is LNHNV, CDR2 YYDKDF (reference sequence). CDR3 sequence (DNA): TGTGCCACCAGCAGGGGCCGACAGGGGACCGGGGAGCTGTTTTTT. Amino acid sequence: CATSRGRQGTGELFF.

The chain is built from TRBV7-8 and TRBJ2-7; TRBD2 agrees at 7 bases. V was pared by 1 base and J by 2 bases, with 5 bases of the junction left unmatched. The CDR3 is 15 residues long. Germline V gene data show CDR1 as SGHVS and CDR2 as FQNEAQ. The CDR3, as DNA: TGTGCCAGCAGCTTAGGCAGCGGGGTTACCTACGAGCAGTACTTC. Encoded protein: CASSLGSGVTYEQYF.

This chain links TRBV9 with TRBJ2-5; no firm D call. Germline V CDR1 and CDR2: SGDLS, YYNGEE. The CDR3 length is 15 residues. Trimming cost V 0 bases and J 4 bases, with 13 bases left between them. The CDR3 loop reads CASSVGGQFAETQYF. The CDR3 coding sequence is TGTGCCAGCAGCGTAGGTGGCCAATTCGCAGAGACCCAGTACTTC.

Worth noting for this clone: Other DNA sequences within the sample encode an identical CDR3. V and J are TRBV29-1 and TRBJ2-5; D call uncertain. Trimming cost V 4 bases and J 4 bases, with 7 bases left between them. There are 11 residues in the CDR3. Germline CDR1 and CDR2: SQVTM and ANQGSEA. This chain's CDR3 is CSVVGGETQYF. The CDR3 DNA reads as TGCAGCGTTGTTGGCGGAGAGACCCAGTACTTC.

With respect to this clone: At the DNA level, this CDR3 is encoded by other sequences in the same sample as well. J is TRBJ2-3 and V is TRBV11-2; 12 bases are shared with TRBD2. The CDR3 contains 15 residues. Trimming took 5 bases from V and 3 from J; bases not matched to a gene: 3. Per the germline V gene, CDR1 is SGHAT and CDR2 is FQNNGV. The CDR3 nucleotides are TGTGCCAGCAGCCCCACTAGCGGGAGGACAGATACGCAGTATTTT. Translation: CASSPTSGRTDTQYF.

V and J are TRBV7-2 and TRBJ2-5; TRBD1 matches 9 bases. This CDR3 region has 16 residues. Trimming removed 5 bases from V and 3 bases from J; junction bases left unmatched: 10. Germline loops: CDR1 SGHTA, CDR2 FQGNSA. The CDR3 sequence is CASSPRFWTGEETQYF. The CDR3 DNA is TGTGCCAGCAGCCCCCGGTTTTGGACAGGGGAAGAGACCCAGTACTTC. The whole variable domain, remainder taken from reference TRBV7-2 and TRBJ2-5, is GAGVSQSPSNKVTEKGKDVELRCDPISGHTALYWYRQSLGQGLEFLIYFQGNSAPDKSGLPSDRFSAERTGGSVSTLTIQRTQQEDSAVYLCASSPRFWTGEETQYFGPGTRLLVL.

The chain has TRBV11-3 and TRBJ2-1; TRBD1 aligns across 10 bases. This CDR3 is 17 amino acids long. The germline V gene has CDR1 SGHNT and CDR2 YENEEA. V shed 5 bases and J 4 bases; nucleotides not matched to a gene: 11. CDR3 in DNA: TGTGCCAGCAGCCCAGGGGTGGGGACAGGGGTTTACAATGAGCAGTTCTTC. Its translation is CASSPGVGTGVYNEQFF.

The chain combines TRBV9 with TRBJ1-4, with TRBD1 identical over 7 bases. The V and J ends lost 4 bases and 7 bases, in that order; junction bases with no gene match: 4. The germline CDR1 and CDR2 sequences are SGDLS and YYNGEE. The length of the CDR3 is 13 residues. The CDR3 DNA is TGTGCCAGCAGCTCCAGACAGGGTGAAAAACTGTTTTTT. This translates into CASSSRQGEKLFF.

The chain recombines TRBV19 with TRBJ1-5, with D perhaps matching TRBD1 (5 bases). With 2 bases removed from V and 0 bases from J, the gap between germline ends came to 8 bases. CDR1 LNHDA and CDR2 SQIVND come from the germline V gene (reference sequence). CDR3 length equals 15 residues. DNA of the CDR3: TGTGCCAGTAGTATAATAGGGGATAGCAATCAGCCCCAGCATTTT. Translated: CASSIIGDSNQPQHF. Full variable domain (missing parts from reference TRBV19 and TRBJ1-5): DGGITQSPKYLFRKEGQNVTLSCEQNLNHDAMYWYRQDPGQGLRLIYYSQIVNDFQKGDIAEGYSVSREKKESFPLTVTSAQKNPTAFYLCASSIIGDSNQPQHFGDGTRLSIL.